This T cell receptor beta chain was captured by sequencing in a study of STAT5B mutations in CD4+ large granular lymphocyte leukemia. Across the whole study: Healthy donors showed HLA-associated enrichment of the CDR3 'QG' motif.

Broader study findings: About 25% of private leukemic clonotypes occurred rarely in other patients' non-leukemic repertoires. Patient CD4-sorted repertoires looked more clonal than healthy CD4+ repertoires, even without putative leukemic clones.

The CDR3 length is 14 residues. Germline assignment: CDR1 KGHSH and CDR2 LQKENI. Trimming took off 1 base at V and 10 bases at J, with 16 bases between the two ends. The assay was run at survey level. Only in-frame clones appear in the TCRdb table, and some are missing; sequencing was by immunoSEQ multiplex PCR. Of about 35,000 clones listed, roughly 82% are singletons. For this clone: No antigen is known for it.

The sample consisted of CD4+ T cells from blood buffy coats. This clonotype originated in a human donor in good health. This chain connects TRBV18 to TRBJ1-1; unclear D gene. The CDR3 reads CASSPLGGNLGAFF. CDR3 in DNA: TGTGCCAGCTCACCACTGGGAGGGAATCTAGGAGCTTTCTTT. Full variable domain (remainder filled in from reference TRBV18 and TRBJ1-1): NAGVMQNPRHLVRRRGQEARLRCSPMKGHSHVYWYRQLPEEGLKFMVYLQKENIIDESGMPKERFSAEFPKEGPSILRIQQVVRGDSAAYFCASSPLGGNLGAFFGQGTRLTVV.